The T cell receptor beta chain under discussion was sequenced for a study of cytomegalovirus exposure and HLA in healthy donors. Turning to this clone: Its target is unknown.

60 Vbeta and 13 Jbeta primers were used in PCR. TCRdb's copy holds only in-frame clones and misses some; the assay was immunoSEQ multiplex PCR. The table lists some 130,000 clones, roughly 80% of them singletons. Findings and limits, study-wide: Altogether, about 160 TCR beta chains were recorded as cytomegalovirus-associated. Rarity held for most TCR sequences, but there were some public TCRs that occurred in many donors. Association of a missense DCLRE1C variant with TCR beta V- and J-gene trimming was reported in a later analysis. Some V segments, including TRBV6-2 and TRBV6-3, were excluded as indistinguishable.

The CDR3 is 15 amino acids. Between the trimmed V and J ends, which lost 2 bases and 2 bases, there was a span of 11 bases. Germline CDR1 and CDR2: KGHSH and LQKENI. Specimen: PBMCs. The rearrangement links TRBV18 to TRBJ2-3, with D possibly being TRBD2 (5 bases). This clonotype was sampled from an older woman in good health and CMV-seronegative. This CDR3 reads CASSPASGDTDTQYF. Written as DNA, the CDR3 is TGTGCCAGCTCACCAGCGAGCGGAGACACAGATACGCAGTATTTT.